This T cell receptor (beta chain) was observed in a study of persistence of HIV-infected CD4 T cells. For the study at large: Blood samples, up to about 200 mL, came from multiple time points, except a couple of leukapheresis donors sampled once. Notes on the study in general: Antigen-responding cells were enriched for degenerate expanded CDR3beta sequences. TCRbeta richness was lower in CMV- and Gag-responding cells than in anti-CD3/anti-CD28-responding cells.

Overlapping HIV-1 Gag 15-mer peptides at approximately 1 ug per peptide per mL were used. CD40L/CD69 double-negative CD45RO-high memory CD4+ T cells were collected. CD8-depleted PBMCs were stimulated 15 to 20 hours with anti-CD28/CD49d costimulation, CD40-blocking antibody and enfuvirtide. Points on this clone: Its antigen is unidentified.

The V gene lost 8 bases and the J gene lost 8 bases, with 19 bases spanning the gap. The germline V gene has CDR1 SGHTA and CDR2 FQGTGA. The CDR3 has 14 amino acids. This was the immunoSEQ version 4 assay in survey mode. Clones were sequenced by immunoSEQ multiplex PCR, and TCRdb holds only the in-frame ones, with some missing. Of about 36,000 clones listed, over 75% are singletons. The sequence was collected from an adult with HIV. The donor label of this sample is uncertain. V gene TRBV7-3 combines with J gene TRBJ2-1, with D possibly matching TRBD2 (6 bases). The sequencing here drew on cultured CD4+ T cells from PBMCs, taken from a patient who received antiretroviral therapy. The CDR3 protein is CASGTGLIRDEQFF. The DNA for the CDR3 is TGTGCCAGCGGCACAGGACTAATCAGGGATGAGCAGTTCTTC.